The source of this T cell receptor (beta chain) is a study of Ad26.COV2.S vaccination and SARS-CoV-2 variants. Looking at the study overall: Once, or twice with 56 days between doses, Ad26.COV2.S was given intramuscularly.

Sequencing used immunoSEQ multiplex PCR; TCRdb keeps in-frame clones, though not all of them. This sample yields approximately 400,000 clones, of which roughly four fifths are seen a single time; just under 7.5% belongs to the top ten. This clone has only one observation. The germline V gene has CDR1 SGHNT and CDR2 YENEEA. This CDR3 has 18 residues. V was cut by 4 bases and J by 1 base, with 20 bases left in between. This sample's treatment: roughly 18 received Ad26.COV2.S at low or high dose, single or two shots; about 5 received placebo; per-sample allocation not given. Collection of samples fell on day 63 after the first vaccine or placebo injection. This vaccine is an Ad26 vector that expresses the Wuhan-strain SARS-CoV-2 spike.

Sequenced here: peripheral blood, sampled in a trial of Ad26.COV2.S vaccine versus placebo. The chain links TRBV11-3 to TRBJ2-1; D possibly uses TRBD1 or TRBD2 (7 bases each). The source is a person between 18 and 65 years old who received the Ad26.COV2.S COVID-19 vaccine or a placebo. The chain's CDR3 is CASSSPGGTTLSYNEQFF. In nucleotides, the CDR3 is TGTGCCAGCAGCTCCCCAGGGGGGACTACCCTTTCCTACAATGAGCAGTTCTTC.